The TCR beta chain described here comes from a study of blood T cell repertoires in COVID-19. Study in general: COVID-19 samples, acute and convalescent, were from the United States, Italy and Spain. PBMCs, B-cell-depleted T cells, or T cells provided the cDNA or gDNA that made up the material.

Original data processing: Scientists estimated how many nucleated cells there were by amplifying reference gene primers. Assay: immunoSEQ multiplex PCR; the TCRdb copy retains only in-frame clones and omits some. The V and J calls and clone size come from that table; D and trimming were worked out from the DNA. The sample contains some 200,000 clones, roughly 82% of which appear only once. The CDR3 is made up of 15 amino acids. The germline gives CDR1 SGDLS, CDR2 YYNGEE. V was cut by 4 bases and J by 0 bases, with 11 bases left in between. The sample was PBMCs or T cells enriched from blood (not recorded which). This clonotype was obtained from a woman between 55 and 75 years old with acute COVID-19. V and J are TRBV9 and TRBJ1-5, with a weak D call TRBD1 (5 bases). CDR3 residues: CASSPLGASNQPQHF. DNA of the CDR3: TGTGCCAGCAGCCCCCTAGGGGCTAGCAATCAGCCCCAGCATTTT.